A selection of T cell receptor beta chains follows, all from one sample in a study of shared clonotypes between healthy human individuals. Assay: immunoSEQ multiplex PCR; the TCRdb copy retains only in-frame clones and omits some. The data show more than 850,000 clones, approximately 80% seen once. The specimen was memory CD4+ T cells from PBMCs. Receptors were obtained from a man aged 18 to 30 in good health. Some clones in this sample may be carry-over from other donors' samples. The CDR3 runs from the conserved cysteine through the conserved F or W. Each record gives: J gene, D gene, V gene, clone size, CDR3 DNA, CDR3 protein. D genes are given only for firm matches. Rows may omit the clone size; those that give it use once, few, many or a size class.

J: TRBJ2-4; D: TRBD2; V: TRBV11-2; size: -; DNA: TGTGCCAGCAGCTTACTCTCAAGCGGGAGTAACATTCAGTACTTC; CDR3: CASSLLSSGSNIQYF
J: TRBJ2-7; D: TRBD1; V: TRBV6-6; size: -; DNA: TGTGCCAGCAGTAAACCGGGACAGGGGCCCTACGAGCAGTACTTC; CDR3: CASSKPGQGPYEQYF
J: TRBJ2-3; D: -; V: TRBV25-1; size: once; DNA: TGTGCCAGCAGACGGGCAGATACGCAGTATTTT; CDR3: CASRRADTQYF
J: TRBJ2-3; D: -; V: TRBV9; size: few; DNA: TGTGCCAGCAGCGCCAGACAGGGGAGGGACGCAGATACGCAGTATTTT; CDR3: CASSARQGRDADTQYF
J: TRBJ1-2; D: -; V: TRBV28; size: -; DNA: TGTGCCAGCAGTTCGCCGGGGCAGCCTTGGGACTATGGCTACACCTTC; CDR3: CASSSPGQPWDYGYTF
J: TRBJ2-7; D: TRBD2; V: TRBV7-2; size: -; DNA: TGTGCCAGCAGCCTCGGGCGGGGGAGCTCCTACGAGCAGTACTTC; CDR3: CASSLGRGSSYEQYF
J: TRBJ1-3; D: -; V: TRBV9; size: -; DNA: TGTGCCAGCAGCGCCGCTAGCGTCTCTGGAAACACCATATATTTT; CDR3: CASSAASVSGNTIYF
J: TRBJ2-3; D: TRBD2; V: TRBV4-2; size: -; DNA: TGTGCCAGCAGCCAAGGGCGGGAGCCAGATACGCAGTATTTT; CDR3: CASSQGREPDTQYF
J: TRBJ1-3; D: -; V: TRBV29-1; size: -; DNA: TGCAGCGTTGCCGGGTTTAGTCCCTCTGGAAACACCATATATTTT; CDR3: CSVAGFSPSGNTIYF
J: TRBJ1-4; D: -; V: TRBV4-1; size: -; DNA: TGCGCCAGCAGCCAAGTACGGACAGCCTCTAATGAAAAACTGTTTTTT; CDR3: CASSQVRTASNEKLFF
J: TRBJ2-3; D: -; V: TRBV4-1; size: -; DNA: TGCGCCAGCAGCCAAGAAAAGGGGGAGTGGGGGAGGATGGCGGATACGCAGTATTTT; CDR3: CASSQEKGEWGRMADTQYF
J: TRBJ2-7; D: -; V: TRBV2; size: -; DNA: TGTGCCAGCAGGGGGGACATCGGAAACGAGCAGTACTTC; CDR3: CASRGDIGNEQYF
J: TRBJ2-2; D: -; V: TRBV4-1; size: -; DNA: TGCGCCAGCAGCCAACATAGTGGCACCGGGGAGCTGTTTTTT; CDR3: CASSQHSGTGELFF
J: TRBJ1-2; D: -; V: TRBV28; size: -; DNA: TGTGCCAGCAGTTTTGGGGGACTTGGCTACACCTTC; CDR3: CASSFGGLGYTF
J: TRBJ2-3; D: TRBD2; V: TRBV11-3; size: -; DNA: TGTGCCAGCAGCCCTGCCGGGACTACAAACACAGATACGCAGTATTTT; CDR3: CASSPAGTTNTDTQYF
J: TRBJ2-5; D: -; V: TRBV19; size: -; DNA: TGTGCCAGTAAGGACACGACCAACTTGTACCAAGAGACCCAGTACTTC; CDR3: CASKDTTNLYQETQYF
J: TRBJ2-5; D: -; V: TRBV5-1; size: -; DNA: TGCGCCAGCAGCTTTGACTCCTTTACCCAGTACTTC; CDR3: CASSFDSFTQYF
J: TRBJ1-2; D: -; V: TRBV29-1; size: -; DNA: TGCAGCGTTGAAGACAGACTTCGTAACTATGGCTACACCTTC; CDR3: CSVEDRLRNYGYTF
J: TRBJ2-1; D: TRBD2; V: TRBV6-5; size: -; DNA: TGTGCCAGCAGGCTAGCGGGAGGGCCTTATAATGAGCAGTTCTTC; CDR3: CASRLAGGPYNEQFF
J: TRBJ2-7; D: TRBD2; V: TRBV7-2; size: -; DNA: TGTGCCAGCAGCTTAGATTTTACGGGAGGACGATACGAGCAGTACTTC; CDR3: CASSLDFTGGRYEQYF
J: TRBJ1-1; D: TRBD1; V: TRBV4-1; size: -; DNA: TGCGCCAGCAGCCAAGGGGACAGGGGCGGCGATGCTGTCACTGAAGCTTTCTTT; CDR3: CASSQGDRGGDAVTEAFF
J: TRBJ2-7; D: TRBD1; V: TRBV5-1; size: -; DNA: TGCGCCAGCAGCCGCGGGACAGGTCCCCACGAGCAGTACTTC; CDR3: CASSRGTGPHEQYF
J: TRBJ2-7; D: TRBD1; V: TRBV2; size: -; DNA: TGTGCCAGCATTCAGGGACAGGGAATGTACGAGCAGTACTTC; CDR3: CASIQGQGMYEQYF
J: TRBJ2-3; D: -; V: TRBV27; size: -; DNA: TGTGCCAGCAGTTTAATCAGGGCCTCAGGTAGCGATACGCAGTATTTT; CDR3: CASSLIRASGSDTQYF
J: TRBJ2-2; D: -; V: TRBV9; size: -; DNA: TGTGCCAGCAGCGTAGCTGGTCTAACCGGGGAGCTGTTTTTT; CDR3: CASSVAGLTGELFF
J: TRBJ1-3; D: TRBD1; V: TRBV11-2; size: -; DNA: TGTGCCAGCAGCCCCGGGACAGGGACTGGAAACACCATATATTTT; CDR3: CASSPGTGTGNTIYF
J: TRBJ2-1; D: -; V: TRBV28; size: -; DNA: TGTGCCAGCAGTTTATTGGGGGGACTTGAGCAGTTCTTC; CDR3: CASSLLGGLEQFF
J: TRBJ2-1; D: TRBD2; V: TRBV6-5; size: -; DNA: TGTGCCAGCACCCCGGGGGGGGAGAGAAAGCAGTTCTTC; CDR3: CASTPGGERKQFF
J: TRBJ2-6; D: -; V: TRBV2; size: -; DNA: TGTGCCAGCAGCGATGAAGCCTCTGGGGCCAACGTCCTGACTTTC; CDR3: CASSDEASGANVLTF
J: TRBJ2-7; D: TRBD2; V: TRBV7-9; size: -; DNA: TGTGCCAGCAGTCCTGCGGGAGGACCCTACGAGCAGTACTTC; CDR3: CASSPAGGPYEQYF
J: TRBJ2-3; D: -; V: TRBV5-6; size: few; DNA: TGTGCCAGCAGCAACCGGAGGGCCCGGAGCACAGATACGCAGTATTTT; CDR3: CASSNRRARSTDTQYF
J: TRBJ1-4; D: TRBD1; V: TRBV6-5; size: -; DNA: TGTGCCAGCAGTCAGGACAGGGGAGGCGAAAAACTGTTTTTT; CDR3: CASSQDRGGEKLFF
J: TRBJ1-2; D: TRBD1; V: TRBV2; size: -; DNA: TGTGCCAGCAGTGCACAGCGGACAGGGGAAGACTACACCTTC; CDR3: CASSAQRTGEDYTF
J: TRBJ2-2; D: TRBD1; V: TRBV15; size: -; DNA: TGTGCCACCAGCAGTCACACCATCTTCCGGACAGGGCGCGGCGGGGAGCTGTTTTTT; CDR3: CATSSHTIFRTGRGGELFF
J: TRBJ2-7; D: TRBD1; V: TRBV5-1; size: -; DNA: TGCGCCAGCAGCCCCCAGGGACAGTTTGTTTACGAGCAGTACTTC; CDR3: CASSPQGQFVYEQYF
J: TRBJ2-5; D: -; V: TRBV9; size: -; DNA: TGTGCCAGCCCCCGGGGGAAAGAGACCCAGTACTTC; CDR3: CASPRGKETQYF
J: TRBJ2-2; D: TRBD1; V: TRBV28; size: -; DNA: TGTGCCAGCAGTCCAGGGACAGGCGACAGGGAGCTGTTTTTT; CDR3: CASSPGTGDRELFF
J: TRBJ2-7; D: -; V: TRBV5-6; size: -; DNA: TGTGCCAGCAGCTGGGGAGGTAGCTACGAGCAGTACTTC; CDR3: CASSWGGSYEQYF
J: TRBJ2-4; D: -; V: TRBV7-9; size: few; DNA: TGTGCCAGCAGTCCTAGGCGGACAGTCAACATTCAGTACTTC; CDR3: CASSPRRTVNIQYF
J: TRBJ1-1; D: -; V: TRBV29-1; size: -; DNA: TGCAGCGTGAGTCAGGATAGGAACACTGAAGCTTTCTTT; CDR3: CSVSQDRNTEAFF
J: TRBJ1-1; D: -; V: TRBV7-8; size: -; DNA: TGTGCCAGCAGCTTCGGGGGGACGAGGAACACTGAAGCTTTCTTT; CDR3: CASSFGGTRNTEAFF
J: TRBJ1-2; D: TRBD1; V: TRBV19; size: -; DNA: TGTGCCAGTAGTCCCTCAGACAGGGGCTATGGCTACACCTTC; CDR3: CASSPSDRGYGYTF
J: TRBJ2-6; D: -; V: TRBV4-1; size: -; DNA: TGCGCCAGCAGCCCAAAGATCTTCCCCAGGCCTGGGGCCAACGTCCTGACTTTC; CDR3: CASSPKIFPRPGANVLTF
J: TRBJ2-1; D: -; V: TRBV5-1; size: once; DNA: TGCGCCAGCAGCTTGGACTATACAGGAGGATACAATGAGCAGTTCTTC; CDR3: CASSLDYTGGYNEQFF
J: TRBJ2-3; D: -; V: TRBV19; size: few; DNA: TGTGCCAGTAGTACCCCGGGGAGGGGGCGCACAGATACGCAGTATTTT; CDR3: CASSTPGRGRTDTQYF
J: TRBJ2-7; D: TRBD1; V: TRBV18; size: -; DNA: TGTGCCAGCTCAGGGGGACAGGGGTACGAGCAGTACTTC; CDR3: CASSGGQGYEQYF
J: TRBJ2-5; D: TRBD2; V: TRBV10-3; size: -; DNA: TGTGCCATCAGTGGACCTAGCGGGATCCAAGAGACCCAGTACTTC; CDR3: CAISGPSGIQETQYF
J: TRBJ2-3; D: -; V: TRBV6-5; size: -; DNA: TGTGCCAGCAGTTATTTGCTAGCAGGCACGCAGTATTTT; CDR3: CASSYLLAGTQYF
J: TRBJ2-2; D: -; V: TRBV9; size: -; DNA: TGTGCCAGCAGCGTAGTGTCCCGGGGGTACACCGGGGAGCTGTTTTTT; CDR3: CASSVVSRGYTGELFF
J: TRBJ2-7; D: -; V: TRBV7-9; size: -; DNA: TGTGCCAGCAGCTTAGAGGGGGGGACCTCCTACGAGCAGTACTTC; CDR3: CASSLEGGTSYEQYF